This entry lists 21 T cell receptor beta chains sequenced from one sample in a study of preoperative IRX-2 immunotherapy in early breast cancer. As for treatment: preoperative locoregional IRX-2 cytokine immunotherapy. Some clones are missing from TCRdb's copy, which holds only in-frame ones; the method was immunoSEQ multiplex PCR. The data hold some 22,000 clones, with 95% observed a single time. The source was tumor tissue, collected after IRX-2 immunotherapy. These receptors were taken from a human donor with breast cancer.

The CDR3 loop is CASSLLGLSNTEAFF. As DNA, the CDR3 is TGCGCCAGCAGCCTACTCGGGCTTTCGAACACTGAAGCTTTCTTT. The chain has TRBV4-1 and TRBJ1-1; unclear D gene. V lost 4 bases, J lost 1 base, and 13 bases lay in between. CDR1 is MGHRA, CDR2 YSYEKL, per germline. The CDR3 is 15 amino acids.

This clone is a singleton in its sample. The rearrangement links TRBV7-3 to TRBJ2-3; D is perhaps TRBD2 (5 bases). The CDR3 length is 13 residues. Trimming left V 4 bases short and J 3 bases short, with 8 bases between. Germline CDR1 reads SGHTA; CDR2 reads FQGTGA. This CDR3 reads CASSSRGTDTQYF. CDR3 nucleotide sequence: TGTGCCAGCAGCTCGCGCGGGACAGATACGCAGTATTTT.

The chain combines TRBV15 with TRBJ2-7; D could derive from TRBD1 or TRBD2 (5 bases each). This CDR3 has 12 residues. V was clipped by 4 bases and J by 6 bases, with 10 bases between them. The germline CDR1 and CDR2 sequences are LNHNV and YYDKDF (reference sequence). CDR3 protein: CATSIEGSEQYF. The CDR3 DNA reads TGTGCCACCAGCATCGAGGGGTCCGAGCAGTACTTC.

This clone showed up just once. The J gene is TRBJ1-2, the V gene TRBV28; 9 nucleotides match TRBD1. V dropped 6 bases and J dropped 4; count of bases not matched to a gene: 12. CDR3 length: 16 residues. Germline lookup yields CDR1 MDHEN and CDR2 SYDVKM. The DNA for the CDR3 is TGTGCCAGCAGCCAACCACTCGGACAGGGGCTCTATGGCTACACCTTC. Its translation: CASSQPLGQGLYGYTF.

The chain uses TRBV10-3 and TRBJ2-7; D is perhaps TRBD2 (6 bases). Germline V gene lookup returns CDR1 ENHRY and CDR2 SYGVKD. The CDR3 is 17 amino acids. Trimming left V 3 bases short and J 3 bases short, with 21 bases between. Here the CDR3 reads CAISDPGSERGGYEQYF. CDR3 nucleotides: TGTGCCATCAGTGACCCCGGGTCAGAGAGGGGAGGCTACGAGCAGTACTTC.

The CDR3 reads CASSPGVKNTIYF. The CDR3 nucleotides read TGTGCCAGCTCACCGGGGGTTAAAAACACCATATATTTT. The chain is built from TRBV18 and TRBJ1-3, with D possibly being TRBD1 (5 bases). Germline assignment: CDR1 KGHSH and CDR2 LQKENI. The CDR3 extends over 13 amino acids. V was cut by 3 bases and J by 6 bases, with 9 bases left in between.

The V gene is TRBV28, the J gene TRBJ2-5; D remains unclear. V dropped 2 bases and J dropped 7 bases, with 11 bases sitting between them. CDR1 and CDR2 (germline): MDHEN, SYDVKM. The CDR3 consists of 13 residues. This chain's CDR3 is CASSLTSHPTQYF. The CDR3 nucleotides are TGTGCCAGCAGTTTAACGTCCCACCCGACCCAGTACTTC.

The J gene is TRBJ2-6, the V gene TRBV28; tentatively, D is TRBD1 or TRBD2 (5 bases each). The CDR3 length is 17 residues. Trimming stripped 0 bases from V and 3 bases from J, with 12 bases between. CDR1 is MDHEN and CDR2 is SYDVKM in the germline V gene. This CDR3 is CASSLWGQGVGANVLTF. CDR3 nucleotide sequence: TGTGCCAGCAGTTTATGGGGGCAGGGAGTTGGGGCCAACGTCCTGACTTTC.

The genes are TRBV6-6 and TRBJ2-1; a weak D match, TRBD2 (6 bases). There are 14 residues in the CDR3. V gave up 5 bases and J gave up 4 bases, with 12 bases separating them. Germline V gene data show CDR1 as MNHNY and CDR2 as SVGAGI (reference sequence). This chain's CDR3 is CASSANGGYNEQFF. CDR3 in DNA: TGTGCCAGCAGTGCAAATGGGGGGTACAATGAGCAGTTCTTC.

The chain couples TRBV6-6 to TRBJ1-4; 11 positions agree with TRBD1. The CDR3 is 15 amino acids. V gave up 3 bases and J gave up 7 bases; unmatched junction bases: 4. Germline CDR1 reads MNHNY; CDR2 reads SVGAGI (reference sequence). The CDR3 DNA reads TGTGCCAGCAGTTATGGACAGGGGGCTCGTGAAAAACTGTTTTTT. It codes for CASSYGQGAREKLFF.

The chain is built from TRBV5-4 and TRBJ1-2, with D unclear. The CDR3 contains 14 residues. CDR1 is SGHNT and CDR2 is YYREEE in the germline V gene (reference sequence). The V end was cut by 0 bases, the J end by 0 bases, with 6 bases between. This CDR3 is CASSLVGANYGYTF. CDR3 coding DNA: TGTGCCAGCAGCTTGGTGGGAGCTAACTATGGCTACACCTTC.

The chain employs TRBV18 and TRBJ1-5, with a tentative D call TRBD1 (5 bases). Germline values: CDR1 KGHSH, CDR2 LQKENI. The CDR3 totals 13 residues. The V end lost 4 bases, the J end lost 7 bases, and 11 bases lay between the germline ends. The CDR3 DNA follows: TGTGCCAGCTCACGGGCCGGGGCGCAGCCCCAGCATTTT. As protein: CASSRAGAQPQHF.

The V call is TRBV18, the J call TRBJ2-3, with a tentative D call TRBD1 (6 bases). Germline V lookup: CDR1 KGHSH, CDR2 LQKENI. Trimming removed 3 bases at V and 2 bases at J, with 9 bases between. CDR3 length: 14 amino acids. CDR3 coding DNA: TGTGCCAGCTCACCCGACAGGACCACAGATACGCAGTATTTT. It is translated as CASSPDRTTDTQYF.

The chain recombines TRBV6-1 with TRBJ2-7, with D possibly called TRBD1 or TRBD2 (5 bases each). The CDR3 runs 15 residues. V was cut by 3 bases and J by 0 bases, with 12 bases left in between. Germline lookup yields CDR1 MNHNS and CDR2 SASEGT. CDR3 sequence (DNA): TGTGCCAGCAGTGAGATTTACGGGGCCTCCTACGAGCAGTACTTC. Amino acid sequence: CASSEIYGASYEQYF.

The chain uses TRBV19 and TRBJ2-3; 11 bases agree with TRBD1. The ends lost 5 bases at V and 4 bases at J; junction bases unmatched: 5. The CDR3 consists of 15 residues. Germline V lookup: CDR1 LNHDA, CDR2 SQIVND (reference sequence). The CDR3 DNA is TGTGCCAGTAGTCTCTGGACAGGGGGCTCAGATACGCAGTATTTT. The encoded protein is CASSLWTGGSDTQYF.

This chain connects TRBV4-1 to TRBJ2-3, with 8 bases matching TRBD1. The germline V gene has CDR1 MGHRA and CDR2 YSYEKL. The CDR3 runs 17 residues. The V gene end was trimmed by 3 bases and the J gene end by 2 bases; junction bases not matched to a gene: 10. This CDR3 reads CASSQKSGDRYTDTQYF. In nucleotides, the CDR3 is TGCGCCAGCAGCCAGAAGTCAGGGGACAGGTACACAGATACGCAGTATTTT.

This clone was observed a single time. The rearrangement joins TRBV28 to TRBJ2-1; 8 positions match TRBD1. Germline values: CDR1 MDHEN, CDR2 SYDVKM. Unmatched junction bases numbered 7, after V lost 5 bases and J lost 7 bases. The CDR3 consists of 14 residues. The CDR3 sequence: CASSDRGAWNEQFF. DNA for the CDR3: TGTGCCAGCAGTGACAGGGGCGCTTGGAATGAGCAGTTCTTC.

The V gene is TRBV9, the J gene TRBJ1-2; TRBD1 agrees at 10 bases. The CDR3 extends over 14 amino acids. V trimming: 3 bases; J trimming: 1 base; junction bases outside the gene matches: 0. The germline V gene encodes CDR1 SGDLS and CDR2 YYNGEE. CDR3 in amino acids: CASSGTGGNYGYTF. CDR3 in DNA: TGTGCCAGCAGCGGGACAGGGGGTAACTATGGCTACACCTTC.

As concerns this clone: The same CDR3 is also encoded by other DNA sequences in this sample. V and J are TRBV7-3 and TRBJ1-1, with D possibly matching TRBD1 (5 bases). The V and J ends lost 5 bases and 1 base respectively, with 8 bases between them. From germline, CDR1 is SGHTA and CDR2 FQGTGA. The length of the CDR3 is 13 residues. For the CDR3, the DNA is TGTGCCAGCAGCCTACAGGAGAACACTGAAGCTTTCTTT. Protein sequence: CASSLQENTEAFF. Looking up the rest from reference TRBV7-3 and TRBJ1-1 gives the full variable domain: GAGVSQTPSNKVTEKGKYVELRCDPISGHTALYWYRQSLGQGPEFLIYFQGTGAADDSGLPNDRFFAVRPEGSVSTLKIQRTERGDSAVYLCASSLQENTEAFFGQGTRLTVV.

The chain is built from TRBV19 and TRBJ2-4; 10 nucleotides align to TRBD1. J lost 6 bases, V lost 7 bases, and 6 bases had no gene match. CDR1 and CDR2 (germline): LNHDA, SQIVND (reference sequence). This CDR3 is built from 14 residues. CDR3 DNA sequence: TGTGCCAGTACCCGGGACAGGGGAATAAACATTCAGTACTTC. As protein: CASTRDRGINIQYF.

CDR3 loop: CASSEREQGATEAFF. The CDR3 nucleotides read TGTGCCAGCAGTGAGAGGGAACAGGGGGCCACTGAAGCTTTCTTT. The V gene is TRBV2, the J gene TRBJ1-1, with TRBD1 matching over 9 bases. This CDR3 is 15 amino acids long. Germline assignment: CDR1 SNHLY and CDR2 FYNNEI. V lost 3 bases and J lost 4; bases outside the gene matches: 6.